These 27 T cell receptor beta chains were sequenced from one sample in a study of control samples from healthy donors and cancer patients. TCRdb keeps only in-frame clones here, not all; method: immunoSEQ multiplex PCR. The data contain around 41,000 clones, 83% of them seen just once; the ten biggest clones take up about 22%. Input material: PBMCs. These receptors came from a woman aged 55-75 years with lung cancer.

The V gene is TRBV29-1, the J gene TRBJ1-3, with a tentative D call TRBD1 (5 bases). V lost 1 base and J 3 bases, leaving 10 bases between the germline ends. The CDR3 covers 14 residues. Germline V gives CDR1 SQVTM, CDR2 ANQGSEA. The CDR3 reads CSVEVGGVGNTIYF. The CDR3 region has the DNA TGCAGCGTTGAAGTGGGGGGGGTTGGAAACACCATATATTTT.

V is TRBV29-1 and J is TRBJ1-1, with D possibly TRBD1 on 5 matching bases. The CDR3 extends over 13 amino acids. Germline CDR1 reads SQVTM; CDR2 reads ANQGSEA. V lost 6 bases to trimming and J lost 5 bases, with 16 bases between them. The CDR3 reads CSVHRGEGTEAFF. The CDR3 nucleotides are TGCAGCGTCCACCGGGGGGAGGGGACTGAAGCTTTCTTT.

V and J are TRBV7-9 and TRBJ2-7; D possibly corresponds to TRBD2 (6 bases). CDR3 size: 15 residues. Germline lookup yields CDR1 SEHNR and CDR2 FQNEAQ (reference sequence). V was trimmed by 4 bases and J by 3 bases, leaving 16 bases between them. CDR3 in amino acids: CASSSLTERVYEQYF. The CDR3 region has the DNA TGTGCCAGCAGCTCATTGACAGAGCGGGTCTACGAGCAGTACTTC.

The chain couples TRBV7-8 to TRBJ2-5; D may be TRBD1 (5 bases). The germline gives CDR1 SGHVS, CDR2 FQNEAQ. The CDR3 runs 14 residues. V shed 1 base and J shed 5 bases, with 11 bases lying between them. The CDR3 coding sequence is TGTGCCAGCAGCTTAGTGGGGCTCGGCGAGACCCAGTACTTC. Translated, it gives CASSLVGLGETQYF.

The chain couples TRBV9 to TRBJ2-1; D gene uncertain. The germline V gene encodes CDR1 SGDLS and CDR2 YYNGEE. CDR3 size: 17 residues. V lost 3 bases to trimming and J lost 0 bases, with 16 bases between them. The CDR3 sequence is CASSADRGLSSYNEQFF. CDR3 DNA: TGTGCCAGCAGCGCCGATCGTGGCCTCAGCTCCTACAATGAGCAGTTCTTC.

The rearrangement links TRBV5-6 to TRBJ1-4, with TRBD1 as a possible D gene (5 bases). Germline lookup yields CDR1 SGHDT and CDR2 YYEEEE. CDR3 length: 16 amino acids. V lost 1 base and J 4 bases, leaving 14 bases between the germline ends. For the CDR3, the DNA is TGTGCCAGCAGCTTGCAACGGGGACTCGTTAATGAAAAACTGTTTTTT. Translation: CASSLQRGLVNEKLFF.

V is TRBV3-1 (or the pseudogene TRBV3-2) and J is TRBJ1-1; 7 bases match TRBD1. V was clipped by 4 bases and J by 7 bases; unmatched bases: 3. Germline CDR1 is LGHDT and CDR2 is YNNKEL (reference sequence). This CDR3 has 12 amino acids. DNA of the CDR3: TGTGCCAGCAGCCCAGGGGGTATTGAAGCTTTCTTT. Residues: CASSPGGIEAFF.

The V gene is TRBV27, the J gene TRBJ2-7, with D uncertain. The V end was cut by 3 bases, the J end by 4 bases, with 10 bases between. The germline CDR1 and CDR2 sequences are MNHEY and SMNVEV (reference sequence). CDR3 length equals 13 residues. The CDR3 DNA reads as TGTGCCAGCAGTTTGCGAAGGGTTTACGAGCAGTACTTC. Translation gives CASSLRRVYEQYF.

The chain carries TRBV18 and TRBJ2-7; TRBD1 or TRBD2 may be the D gene (6 bases each). Germline CDR1 is KGHSH and CDR2 is LQKENI. The CDR3 runs 14 residues. Deletions cut 5 bases from V and 2 bases from J, with 13 bases between. The CDR3 DNA sequence: TGTGCCAGCTCAGGGGGGCGGGCCACCTACGAGCAGTACTTC. Translation gives CASSGGRATYEQYF.

This chain connects TRBV4-2 to TRBJ1-4; D uncertain. This CDR3 is 16 amino acids long. The germline CDR1 and CDR2 sequences are LGHNA and YNFKEQ. Trimming removed 1 base from V and 10 bases from J, with 19 bases in between. In DNA form, the CDR3 reads TGTGCCAGCAGCCAAGGTCAAGGGAGTCAAGCGGGAAAACTGTTTTTT. Translated, it gives CASSQGQGSQAGKLFF.

The genes are TRBV24-1 and TRBJ2-3; TRBD2 agrees at 12 bases. Per the germline V gene, CDR1 is KGHDR and CDR2 is SFDVKD. Trimming removed 2 bases from V and 6 bases from J; junction bases left unmatched: 2. The CDR3 is 15 amino acids. CDR3 bases: TGTGCCACCAGTGATTCCCTAGCGGGAGGGGATACGCAGTATTTT. Protein: CATSDSLAGGDTQYF.

This clone was counted once. The chain combines TRBV19 with TRBJ1-1; D is ambiguous. V was trimmed by 2 bases and J by 0 bases, leaving 13 bases between them. Germline V gene lookup returns CDR1 LNHDA and CDR2 SQIVND (reference sequence). The CDR3 length is 16 residues. In nucleotides, the CDR3 is TGTGCCAGTAGTATATTCTCGCAGGCGATGAACACTGAAGCTTTCTTT. It translates to CASSIFSQAMNTEAFF. The full variable domain, in which reference TRBV19 and TRBJ1-1 provide the parts outside the CDR3, is DGGITQSPKYLFRKEGQNVTLSCEQNLNHDAMYWYRQDPGQGLRLIYYSQIVNDFQKGDIAEGYSVSREKKESFPLTVTSAQKNPTAFYLCASSIFSQAMNTEAFFGQGTRLTVV.

This chain uses TRBV2 with TRBJ2-7, with D perhaps TRBD1 (5 bases). The ends were cut back, 5 bases at V and 0 bases at J, with 11 bases in the middle. The CDR3 runs to 14 residues. Per the germline V gene, CDR1 is SNHLY and CDR2 is FYNNEI. The DNA of the CDR3 is TGTGCCAGCAGTCGACAGTCCCTCTCCTACGAGCAGTACTTC. Translation gives CASSRQSLSYEQYF.

The chain combines TRBV7-9 with TRBJ2-7; 7 nucleotides line up with TRBD1. This CDR3 comprises 15 residues. The germline V gene has CDR1 SEHNR and CDR2 FQNEAQ (reference sequence). V gave up 2 bases and J gave up 0 bases; unmatched junction bases: 4. The CDR3 protein is CASSLSYRGSYEQYF. CDR3 DNA sequence: TGTGCCAGCAGCTTATCGTACAGGGGCTCCTACGAGCAGTACTTC.

CDR3 in DNA: TGTGCCAGCAGCGTAGAGGGTGTAGCGGGAGGGGTTTGGGGTGAGCAGTTCTTC. Translated: CASSVEGVAGGVWGEQFF. The chain carries TRBV9 and TRBJ2-1; 11 bases match TRBD2. From germline, CDR1 is SGDLS and CDR2 YYNGEE. This CDR3 comprises 18 residues. The junction had 14 bases not matched to a gene; V was cut back by 0 bases and J by 9 bases.

This chain joins TRBV2 and TRBJ2-3, with 12 bases matching TRBD2. The V gene's germline CDR1 is SNHLY and CDR2 FYNNEI. CDR3 length equals 16 residues. After removal of 4 bases from V and 3 bases from J, the junction contained 5 bases not matched to a gene. DNA of the CDR3: TGTGCCAGCAGTGGGGAGCTAGCGGGGGGGACAGATACGCAGTATTTT. It encodes CASSGELAGGTDTQYF.

CDR3: CASSLASGGQGETQYF. The CDR3 DNA follows: TGTGCCAGCAGCTTAGCTAGCGGGGGCCAGGGAGAGACCCAGTACTTC. V and J are TRBV7-2 and TRBJ2-5; TRBD2 matches 9 bases. This CDR3 spans 16 amino acids. Trimming at V came to 0 bases and at J to 4 bases, leaving 6 bases not matched to a gene. CDR1 and CDR2 from the germline V gene are SGHTA and FQGNSA.

The chain employs TRBV27 and TRBJ1-1, with a weak D call TRBD1 (5 bases). Between the trimmed V and J ends, which lost 3 bases and 4 bases, there was a span of 12 bases. CDR1 and CDR2 from the germline V gene are MNHEY and SMNVEV (reference sequence). CDR3 size: 14 residues. CDR3 coding DNA: TGTGCCAGCAGTTTGCGGGGGAGGGCCACTGAAGCTTTCTTT. Translating it yields CASSLRGRATEAFF.

This clone was detected only a few times. J is TRBJ2-3 and V is TRBV9; 7 bases align to TRBD2. Losses at the gene ends were 4 bases for V and 2 bases for J; bases not matched to a gene: 13. The CDR3 contains 17 residues. The germline CDR1 and CDR2 sequences are SGDLS and YYNGEE. The CDR3 bases are TGTGCCAGCAGCCTAAATATCCTGACTAGCCTCACAGATACGCAGTATTTT. Its translation is CASSLNILTSLTDTQYF.

This clone is labeled large. The chain is built from TRBV27 and TRBJ1-1; TRBD1 agrees at 12 bases. The CDR3 sequence is 18 residues long. The ends lost 0 bases at V and 10 bases at J; junction bases unmatched: 15. The germline V gene has CDR1 MNHEY and CDR2 SMNVEV (reference sequence). The CDR3 DNA is TGTGCCAGCAGTTTATCGACCCCAGGGACAGGGGGCGCGACAGGAGCTTTCTTT. Encoded protein: CASSLSTPGTGGATGAFF.

This chain links TRBV7-2 with TRBJ2-1; weak D call: TRBD1 (5 bases). Between the trimmed V and J ends, which lost 5 bases and 1 base, there was a span of 9 bases. CDR3 length: 14 residues. Germline CDR1 reads SGHTA; CDR2 reads FQGNSA. The CDR3 sequence is CASSGRVSYNEQFF. The CDR3 region has the DNA TGTGCCAGCAGCGGCAGGGTTTCCTACAATGAGCAGTTCTTC.

CDR3 protein: CASSLVGQGNEAFF. Written as DNA, the CDR3 is TGTGCCAGCAGCCTCGTAGGGCAGGGGAATGAAGCTTTCTTT. This chain links TRBV7-9 with TRBJ1-1; weak D call: TRBD1 (6 bases). Germline V gene lookup returns CDR1 SEHNR and CDR2 FQNEAQ (reference sequence). This CDR3 spans 14 amino acids. V lost 5 bases, J lost 7 bases, and 17 bases lay in between.

The chain employs TRBV30 and TRBJ1-2, with no clear D. In germline, CDR1 is GTSNPN, CDR2 SVGIG (reference sequence). V dropped 1 base and J dropped 4 bases, with 13 bases sitting between them. The CDR3 spans 14 residues. CDR3 DNA sequence: TGTGCCTGGAGTGCCTCCCAACCTTTCTATGGCTACACCTTC. Protein product: CAWSASQPFYGYTF.

The chain employs TRBV18 and TRBJ2-5; 8 bases are shared with TRBD1. The germline gives CDR1 KGHSH, CDR2 LQKENI. The CDR3 length is 15 residues. The V segment lost 3 bases and the J segment 5 bases; nucleotides outside the gene matches: 8. The CDR3 here is CASSPRTGFGETQYF. The CDR3 DNA follows: TGTGCCAGCTCACCGCGGACAGGGTTCGGGGAGACCCAGTACTTC.

This rearrangement joins TRBV11-2 to TRBJ2-1; 7 positions agree with TRBD2. V was pared by 5 bases and J by 0 bases, with 7 bases of the junction left unmatched. The CDR3 loop spans 16 amino acids. Germline lookup yields CDR1 SGHAT and CDR2 FQNNGV. CDR3 nucleotides: TGTGCCAGCAGCCTTTTGGGGGGGAGCTCCTACAATGAGCAGTTCTTC. Its translation is CASSLLGGSSYNEQFF.

The genes are TRBV14 and TRBJ2-1; TRBD2 matches at 12 bases. V shed 3 bases, J shed 9 bases, and the junction held 6 bases outside the gene matches. In germline, CDR1 is SGHDN, CDR2 FVKESK. The CDR3 consists of 15 residues. CDR3 region: CASSQRLAGASEQFF. CDR3 DNA sequence: TGTGCCAGCAGCCAGAGACTAGCGGGAGCCAGTGAGCAGTTCTTC.

This clone appeared once. V usage is TRBV7-3 and J usage is TRBJ2-1, with D perhaps given as TRBD1 or TRBD2 (5 bases each). The CDR3 spans 13 residues. The V end was cut by 3 bases, the J end by 8 bases, with 11 bases between. CDR1 is SGHTA, CDR2 FQGTGA, per germline. This CDR3 is CASSFNLGDEQFF. In nucleotides, the CDR3 is TGTGCCAGCAGCTTCAACTTGGGGGATGAGCAGTTCTTC.